The present T cell receptor beta chain was sequenced within a study of beta chain features in type 1 diabetes. With regard to this clone: Its antigen is not identified.

Every donor provided one heparinised blood draw, which averaged about 110 mL. Purity exceeded 98% in all sorted populations. Study outcomes and limitations: Because the template was cDNA, high-expressing cells might be over-represented.

This CDR3 spans 16 amino acids. Per germline, CDR1 MNHEY and CDR2 SMNVEV (reference sequence). After removal of 5 bases from V and 2 bases from J, the junction contained 6 bases not matched to a gene. Expressed TCRB transcripts were sequenced, since all the RNA that had been isolated was reverse transcribed. The method was immunoSEQ multiplex PCR; TCRdb's version includes in-frame clones alone and lacks a portion of them. This repertoire shows approximately 300,000 clones, approximately 10% found once; its top ten account for 0.015%. The rearrangement links TRBV27 to TRBJ2-5; 12 nucleotides agree with TRBD2. Sequenced sample: naive CD4+ T cells from blood. This receptor was taken from a woman between 25 and 40 years old in good health. Here the CDR3 reads CASSPPGLAGQETQYF. In DNA form, the CDR3 reads TGTGCCAGCAGTCCCCCCGGACTAGCGGGACAAGAGACCCAGTACTTC.